This TCR beta chain was found in a study of control samples from healthy donors and cancer patients. Generated by immunoSEQ multiplex PCR, the TCRdb table keeps only in-frame clones and is missing some. The sample consists of about 53,000 clones, about nine tenths of them appearing once. The CDR3 has 16 amino acids. Germline-derived CDR1 and CDR2 are MNHEY and SMNVEV (reference sequence). Trimming shortened V by 1 base and J by 0 bases, and 10 bases separated the two germline ends. This sequence joins TRBV27 and TRBJ2-4; the D is unclear. This clonotype originated in a man aged 60 to 69 with head and neck cancer. Sequencing used PBMCs. As DNA, the CDR3 is TGTGCCAGCAGTTTATTGGGCAATGGAGCCAAAAACATTCAGTACTTC. It translates to CASSLLGNGAKNIQYF.